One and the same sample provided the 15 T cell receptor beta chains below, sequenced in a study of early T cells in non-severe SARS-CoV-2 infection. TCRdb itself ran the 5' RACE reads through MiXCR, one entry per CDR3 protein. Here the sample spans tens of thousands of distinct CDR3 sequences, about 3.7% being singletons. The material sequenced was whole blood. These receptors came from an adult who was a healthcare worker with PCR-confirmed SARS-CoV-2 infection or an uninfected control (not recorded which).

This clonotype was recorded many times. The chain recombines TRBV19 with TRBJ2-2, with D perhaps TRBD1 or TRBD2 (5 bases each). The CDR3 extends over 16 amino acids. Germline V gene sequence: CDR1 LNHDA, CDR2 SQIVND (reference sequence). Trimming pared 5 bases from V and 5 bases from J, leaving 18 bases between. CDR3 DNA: TGTGCCAGTAGTGACCGGGCCCACGGGGCGACCGGGGAGCTGTTTTTT. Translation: CASSDRAHGATGELFF.

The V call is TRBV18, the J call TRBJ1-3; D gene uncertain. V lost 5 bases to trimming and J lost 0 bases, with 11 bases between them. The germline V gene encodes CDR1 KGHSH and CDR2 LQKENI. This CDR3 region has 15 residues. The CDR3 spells CASSYGPSSGNTIYF. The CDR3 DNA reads TGTGCCAGCTCATACGGCCCGTCCTCTGGAAACACCATATATTTT. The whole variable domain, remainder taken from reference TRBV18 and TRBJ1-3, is NAGVMQNPRHLVRRRGQEARLRCSPMKGHSHVYWYRQLPEEGLKFMVYLQKENIIDESGMPKERFSAEFPKEGPSILRIQQVVRGDSAAYFCASSYGPSSGNTIYFGEGSWLTVV.

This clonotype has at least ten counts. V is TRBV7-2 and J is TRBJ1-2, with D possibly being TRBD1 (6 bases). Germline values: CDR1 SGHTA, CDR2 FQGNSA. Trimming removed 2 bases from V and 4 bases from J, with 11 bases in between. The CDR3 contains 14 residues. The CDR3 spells CASSLWGQSYGYTF. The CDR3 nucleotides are TGTGCCAGCAGCTTATGGGGGCAGTCCTATGGCTACACCTTC.

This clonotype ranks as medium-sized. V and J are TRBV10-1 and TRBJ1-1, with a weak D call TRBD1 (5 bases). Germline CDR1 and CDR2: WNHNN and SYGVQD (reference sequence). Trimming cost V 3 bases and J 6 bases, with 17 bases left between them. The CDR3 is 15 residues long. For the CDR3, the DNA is TGCGCCAGCAGTGATGGTGAAGGGGCGGAACCTGAAGCTTTCTTT. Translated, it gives CASSDGEGAEPEAFF.

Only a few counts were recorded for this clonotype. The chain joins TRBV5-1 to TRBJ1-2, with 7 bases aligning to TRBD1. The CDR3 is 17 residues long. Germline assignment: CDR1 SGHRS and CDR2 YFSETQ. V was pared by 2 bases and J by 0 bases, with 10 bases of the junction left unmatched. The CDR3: CASSFGGGRGTNYGYTF. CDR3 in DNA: TGCGCCAGCAGCTTTGGAGGTGGCAGGGGGACTAACTATGGCTACACCTTC.

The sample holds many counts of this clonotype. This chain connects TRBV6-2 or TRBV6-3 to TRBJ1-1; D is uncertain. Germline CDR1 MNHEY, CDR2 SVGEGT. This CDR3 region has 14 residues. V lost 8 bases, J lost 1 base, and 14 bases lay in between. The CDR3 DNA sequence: TGTGCCAGCCTCGAACTCAGGCAGAACACTGAAGCTTTCTTT. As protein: CASLELRQNTEAFF.

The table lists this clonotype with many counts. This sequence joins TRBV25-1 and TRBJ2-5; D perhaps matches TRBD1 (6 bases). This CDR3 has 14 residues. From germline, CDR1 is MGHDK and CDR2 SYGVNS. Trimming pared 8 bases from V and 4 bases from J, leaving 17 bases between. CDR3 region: CASLGALGAETQYF. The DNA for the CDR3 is TGTGCCAGCCTGGGGGCGCTTGGTGCAGAGACCCAGTACTTC.

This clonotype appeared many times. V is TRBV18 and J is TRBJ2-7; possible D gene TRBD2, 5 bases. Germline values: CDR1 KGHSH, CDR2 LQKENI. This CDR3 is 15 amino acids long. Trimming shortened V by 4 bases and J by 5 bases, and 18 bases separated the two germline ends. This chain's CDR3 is CASSRTGVTKDEQYF. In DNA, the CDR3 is TGTGCCAGCTCACGAACCGGGGTTACGAAGGACGAGCAGTACTTC.

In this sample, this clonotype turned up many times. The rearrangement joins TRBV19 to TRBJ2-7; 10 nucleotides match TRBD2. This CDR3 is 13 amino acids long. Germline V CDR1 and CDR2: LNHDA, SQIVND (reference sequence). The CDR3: CVRAGGPRNEQYF. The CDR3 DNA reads TGTGTCAGAGCGGGAGGGCCGAGGAACGAGCAGTACTTC.

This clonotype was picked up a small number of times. The CDR3 bases are TGTGCCAGCAGCTTAACACAGTACCAAGAGACCCAGTACTTC. It specifies CASSLTQYQETQYF. The chain uses TRBV7-9 and TRBJ2-5; D gene ambiguous. The CDR3 contains 14 residues. The ends were cut back, 2 bases at V and 0 bases at J, with 7 bases in the middle. Germline values: CDR1 SEHNR, CDR2 FQNEAQ (reference sequence).

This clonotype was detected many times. This CDR3 reads CASSLGRVGYEQYF. As DNA, the CDR3 is TGTGCCAGCAGCTTAGGGAGGGTTGGCTACGAGCAGTACTTC. V usage is TRBV7-6 and J usage is TRBJ2-7, with D maybe TRBD2 (6 bases). The CDR3 is made up of 14 amino acids. Germline V gives CDR1 SGHVS, CDR2 FNYEAQ. V was cut by 1 base and J by 3 bases, with 10 bases left in between.

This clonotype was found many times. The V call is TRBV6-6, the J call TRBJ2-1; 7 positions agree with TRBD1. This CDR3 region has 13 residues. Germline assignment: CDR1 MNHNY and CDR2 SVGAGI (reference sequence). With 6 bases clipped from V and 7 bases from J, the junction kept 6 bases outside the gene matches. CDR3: CASRTGVGNEQFF. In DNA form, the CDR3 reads TGTGCCAGCAGAACAGGGGTGGGGAATGAGCAGTTCTTC.

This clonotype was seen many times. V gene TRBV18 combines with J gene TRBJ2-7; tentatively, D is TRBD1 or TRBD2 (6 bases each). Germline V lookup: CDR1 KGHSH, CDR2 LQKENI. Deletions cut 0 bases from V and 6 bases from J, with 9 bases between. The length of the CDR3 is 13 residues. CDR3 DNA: TGTGCCAGCTCACCACCGGGGGGCCTCGAGCAGTACTTC. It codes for CASSPPGGLEQYF. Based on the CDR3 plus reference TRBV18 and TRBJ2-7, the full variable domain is NAGVMQNPRHLVRRRGQEARLRCSPMKGHSHVYWYRQLPEEGLKFMVYLQKENIIDESGMPKERFSAEFPKEGPSILRIQQVVRGDSAAYFCASSPPGGLEQYFGPGTRLTVT.

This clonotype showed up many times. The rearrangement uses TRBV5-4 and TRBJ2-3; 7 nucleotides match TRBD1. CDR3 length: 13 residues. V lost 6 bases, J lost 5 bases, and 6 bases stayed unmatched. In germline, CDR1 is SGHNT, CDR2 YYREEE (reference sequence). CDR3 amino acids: CASKQGRGDTQYF. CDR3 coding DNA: TGTGCCAGCAAACAGGGGCGAGGAGATACGCAGTATTTT.

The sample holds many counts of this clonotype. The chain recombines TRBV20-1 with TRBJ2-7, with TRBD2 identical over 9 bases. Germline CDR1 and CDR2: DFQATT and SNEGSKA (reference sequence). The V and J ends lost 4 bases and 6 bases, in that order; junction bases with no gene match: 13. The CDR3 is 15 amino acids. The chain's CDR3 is CSATPASGALSEQYF. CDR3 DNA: TGCAGTGCTACCCCCGCTAGCGGGGCCCTAAGCGAGCAGTACTTC.